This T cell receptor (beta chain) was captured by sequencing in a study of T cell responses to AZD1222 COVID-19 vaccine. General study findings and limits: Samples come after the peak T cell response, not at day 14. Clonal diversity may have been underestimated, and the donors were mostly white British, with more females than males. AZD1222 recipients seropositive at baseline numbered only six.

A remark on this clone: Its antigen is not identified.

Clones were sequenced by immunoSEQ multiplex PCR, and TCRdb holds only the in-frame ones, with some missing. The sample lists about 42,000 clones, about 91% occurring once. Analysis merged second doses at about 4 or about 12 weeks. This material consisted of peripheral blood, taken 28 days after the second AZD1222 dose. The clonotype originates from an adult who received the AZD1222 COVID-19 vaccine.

The CDR3 DNA reads as TGTGCCAGCAGCCTAGAGGGACCGAGTAGCAATCAGCCCCAGCATTTT. The encoded protein is CASSLEGPSSNQPQHF. This chain uses TRBV7-2 with TRBJ1-5, with D tentatively TRBD1 (5 bases). Germline CDR1 is SGHTA and CDR2 is FQGNSA. Trimming cost V 5 bases and J 0 bases, with 14 bases left between them. This CDR3 region has 16 residues.